This T cell receptor beta chain stems from a study of control samples from healthy donors and cancer patients. Using immunoSEQ multiplex PCR, the repertoire was profiled, and TCRdb retains in-frame clones only, with some absent. The sample carries 140,000 or so clones, about 90% recorded once. Germline CDR1 reads MNHNS; CDR2 reads SASEGT. V lost 2 bases and J lost 8, with 9 bases in between. CDR3 size: 12 residues. J is TRBJ1-2 and V is TRBV6-1; no reliable D call. This TCR was recovered from a man aged 25 to 40 in good health. The sequencing sample was made of blood. CDR3 loop: CASSEFGGGYTF. DNA for the CDR3: TGTGCCAGCAGTGAATTCGGTGGCGGCTACACCTTC.